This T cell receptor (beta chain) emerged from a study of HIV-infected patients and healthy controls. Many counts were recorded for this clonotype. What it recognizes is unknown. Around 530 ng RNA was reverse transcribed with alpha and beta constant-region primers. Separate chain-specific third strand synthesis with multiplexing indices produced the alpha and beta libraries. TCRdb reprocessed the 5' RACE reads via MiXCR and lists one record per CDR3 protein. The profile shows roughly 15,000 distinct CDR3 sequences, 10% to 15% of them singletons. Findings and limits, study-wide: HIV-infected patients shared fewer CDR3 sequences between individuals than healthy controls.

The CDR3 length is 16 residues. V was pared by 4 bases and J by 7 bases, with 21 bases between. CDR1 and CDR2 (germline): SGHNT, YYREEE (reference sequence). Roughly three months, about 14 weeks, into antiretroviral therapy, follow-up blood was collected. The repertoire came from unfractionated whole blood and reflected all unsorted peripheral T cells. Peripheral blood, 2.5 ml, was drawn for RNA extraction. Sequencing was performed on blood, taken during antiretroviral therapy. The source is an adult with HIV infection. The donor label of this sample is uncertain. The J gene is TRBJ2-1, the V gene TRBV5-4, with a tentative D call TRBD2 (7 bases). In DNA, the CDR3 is TGTGCCAGCAGCCCCCAGGTCGGGGGGCCTAGTAATGAGCAGTTCTTC. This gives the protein CASSPQVGGPSNEQFF. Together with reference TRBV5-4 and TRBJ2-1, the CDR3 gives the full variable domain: ETGVTQSPTHLIKTRGQQVTLRCSSQSGHNTVSWYQQALGQGPQFIFQYYREEENGRGNFPPRFSGLQFPNYSSELNVNALELDDSALYLCASSPQVGGPSNEQFFGPGTRLTVL.